This T cell receptor (beta chain) originates from a study of technical replicates of blood from a few donors. This clone was seen more than once but under ten times. The CDR3 is 12 residues long. V was cut by 7 bases and J by 5 bases, with 11 bases left in between. The V gene's germline CDR1 is LGHNA and CDR2 YNFKEQ. Sequencing was performed with immunoSEQ multiplex PCR; in TCRdb, only in-frame clones are kept and a portion is missing. The data show some 93,000 clones, with approximately 95% seen just once and just over 0.25% held by the top ten. The clonotype comes from a human donor in good health. This chain connects TRBV4-2 to TRBJ1-1; D is ambiguous. The sample comprised T cells isolated from PBMCs. CDR3 region: CASKGATTEAFF. DNA for the CDR3: TGTGCCAGCAAAGGAGCTACGACTGAAGCTTTCTTT.